This TCR beta chain was observed in a study of T cells in Graves' hyperthyroidism and ophthalmopathy. At the level of the study: Before any treatment, at initial diagnosis, peripheral blood was collected.

This clonotype was picked up many times. Its antigen is unknown. The TCR beta CDR3 regions underwent amplification using RNA transcripts as the source. Initially, a first-round RT-PCR of the TCR CDR3 employed the HTBI primer set. TCRdb called the multiplex PCR reads again in MiXCR, with one record for every CDR3 protein. The sample comprises approximately 400,000 distinct CDR3 sequences, 19% of which are singletons, and about 3.7% rests with the top ten. A patient was excluded if there was uncontrolled infection, other autoimmune disease, pregnancy or lactation. The CDR3 sequence is 11 residues long. CDR1 and CDR2 (germline): SQVTM, ANQGSEA. The V end was cut by 5 bases, the J end by 4 bases, with 6 bases between. Study-level points and caveats: Blood held most thyroid clonotypes expanded above 0.001 frequency.

Sequenced: blood. This sequence was found in a woman aged 18 to 35 with Graves' hyperthyroidism. This chain uses TRBV29-1 with TRBJ1-3; D gene ambiguous. CDR3 DNA: TGCAGCGTTCTATCCGGAAACACCATATATTTT. Translated: CSVLSGNTIYF.